This T cell receptor (beta chain) appears in the sequencing data of a study of shared clonotypes between healthy human individuals. Germline V gives CDR1 LNHDA, CDR2 SQIVND (reference sequence). Trimming took 3 bases from V and 7 from J, leaving 12 bases between them. This CDR3 contains 13 residues. Those who donated, Caucasian adults without exception, all lived in Nashville, Tennessee. Each subset's genomic DNA was split evenly across several immunoSEQ plates. Libraries were prepared by immunoSEQ multiplex PCR; TCRdb keeps only in-frame clonotypes and omits some of them. There are 950,000 to 1,100,000 clones in the sample; around 78% occur only once, and roughly 0.55% lies in the top ten. About this clone: The antigen remains undetermined.

Whole-study findings and limits: Naive subsets usually exceeded memory subsets in estimated richness.

The chain uses TRBV19 and TRBJ1-2; D gene uncertain. The sequenced sample consisted of memory CD4+ T cells from PBMCs. The subset: CD45RA-negative fraction. The sequence derives from a man between 18 and 29 years old in good health. Some clones in this sample may be carry-over from other donors' samples. CDR3 loop: CASSIGVEAGYTF. The CDR3, as DNA: TGTGCCAGTAGTATCGGGGTAGAGGCTGGCTACACCTTC.